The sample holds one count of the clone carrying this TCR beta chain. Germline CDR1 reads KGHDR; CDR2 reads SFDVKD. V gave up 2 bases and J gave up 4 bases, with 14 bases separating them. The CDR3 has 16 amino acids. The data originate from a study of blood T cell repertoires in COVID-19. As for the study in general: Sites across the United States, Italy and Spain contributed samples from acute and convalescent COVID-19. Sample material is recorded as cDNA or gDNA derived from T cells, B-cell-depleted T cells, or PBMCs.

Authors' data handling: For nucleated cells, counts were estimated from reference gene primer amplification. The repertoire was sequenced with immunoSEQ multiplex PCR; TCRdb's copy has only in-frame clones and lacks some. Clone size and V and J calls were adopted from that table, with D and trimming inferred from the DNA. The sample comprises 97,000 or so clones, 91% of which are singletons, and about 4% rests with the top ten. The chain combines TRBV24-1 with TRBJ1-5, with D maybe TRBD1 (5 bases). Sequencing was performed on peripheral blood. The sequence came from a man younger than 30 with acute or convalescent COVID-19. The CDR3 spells CATSDSRAPGNQPQHF. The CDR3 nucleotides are TGTGCCACCAGTGATTCCCGGGCGCCAGGGAATCAGCCCCAGCATTTT.